A single sample gave rise to the 21 T cell receptor beta chains below, sequenced in a study of blood T cell repertoires in COVID-19. The data were produced by immunoSEQ multiplex PCR, yet TCRdb's version contains in-frame clones alone and is incomplete. The sample contains some 30,000 clones, roughly nine tenths of which appear only once. The specimen sequenced was peripheral blood. The receptors originated from a man of 80 years or more with acute or convalescent COVID-19.

This chain uses TRBV19 with TRBJ2-1; TRBD2 matches at 7 bases. V dropped 3 bases and J dropped 10; count of bases not matched to a gene: 12. The CDR3 consists of 15 residues. CDR1 and CDR2 (germline): LNHDA, SQIVND (reference sequence). The CDR3 protein is CASSIREGSPREQFF. The DNA of the CDR3 is TGTGCCAGTAGTATTAGGGAGGGGAGTCCCCGGGAGCAGTTCTTC.

This clone was detected a few times. Its ends do not fully match the called genes, so a read error is possible. This chain connects TRBV7-2 to TRBJ2-7, with 7 bases identical to TRBD1. The CDR3 extends over 18 amino acids. Germline CDR1 and CDR2: SGHTA and FQGNSA. The CDR3 region has the DNA TGTGCCAGCAGTTTAGGGATCGAATGGACAGGACTGAATGTTGGGCAGTACTTC. Translation gives CASSLGIEWTGLNVGQYF.

The gene calls are TRBV6-5 and TRBJ2-7, with 7 bases that match TRBD2. Germline lookup yields CDR1 MNHEY and CDR2 SVGAGI. With V trimmed by 8 bases and J by 3 bases, 7 bases remained unmatched. This CDR3 contains 13 residues. The CDR3 spells CASSGGSNYEQYF. As DNA, the CDR3 is TGTGCCAGCTCGGGCGGGAGTAACTACGAGCAGTACTTC.

The genes are TRBV27 and TRBJ2-1; 9 bases agree with TRBD2. CDR1 and CDR2 (germline): MNHEY, SMNVEV (reference sequence). The CDR3 has 14 residues. V lost 3 bases and J lost 7; bases outside the gene matches: 4. CDR3 coding DNA: TGTGCCAGCAGTTTCCTAGCGGGAAGGAATGAGCAGTTCTTC. Protein product: CASSFLAGRNEQFF.

This clone has just a few counts. The chain uses TRBV10-3 and TRBJ2-1; D gene unclear. The V end was cut by 4 bases, the J end by 8 bases, with 9 bases between. The CDR3 has 12 amino acids. The germline V gene has CDR1 ENHRY and CDR2 SYGVKD. The CDR3: CAISGLEDEQFF. CDR3 nucleotides: TGTGCCATCAGTGGGCTAGAGGATGAGCAGTTCTTC.

This chain connects TRBV7-6 to TRBJ2-5; 9 bases map to TRBD2. This CDR3 region has 16 residues. J gave up 1 base and V 3 bases, and 6 bases lay outside the gene matches. Germline CDR1 and CDR2: SGHVS and FNYEAQ. CDR3 amino acids: CASSLSGTSSQETQYF. The CDR3 DNA is TGTGCCAGCAGCTTGAGCGGGACTAGCAGCCAAGAGACCCAGTACTTC.

The V call is TRBV4-2, the J call TRBJ1-2; 7 nucleotides match TRBD1. With 0 bases clipped from V and 3 bases from J, the junction kept 13 bases outside the gene matches. Germline lookup yields CDR1 LGHNA and CDR2 YNFKEQ. The CDR3 extends over 18 amino acids. CDR3: CASSQDSKGQHVDYGYTF. CDR3 nucleotides: TGTGCCAGCAGCCAAGATAGTAAGGGACAGCACGTGGACTATGGCTACACCTTC.

This chain uses TRBV9 with TRBJ1-5; weak D call: TRBD1 (5 bases). V gave up 4 bases and J gave up 10 bases, with 18 bases separating them. The length of the CDR3 is 14 residues. The germline V gene has CDR1 SGDLS and CDR2 YYNGEE. CDR3 nucleotide sequence: TGTGCCAGCAGCCCCCGGGCGCAGGGCGCTCCCCAGCATTTT. It encodes CASSPRAQGAPQHF.

Note on this clone: Other DNA sequences within the sample encode an identical CDR3. The CDR3 nucleotides are TGTGCCAGCAGCCAACGGGAGGGTGCAACTAATGAAAAACTGTTTTTT. Translation gives CASSQREGATNEKLFF. This chain joins TRBV14 and TRBJ1-4; the D is unclear. Germline assignment: CDR1 SGHDN and CDR2 FVKESK. The CDR3 has 16 amino acids. The ends were cut back, 2 bases at V and 0 bases at J, with 10 bases in the middle.

In DNA form, the CDR3 reads TGTGCCAGCAGCCGACTAGCGGGAGATATAGAGCAGTTCTTC. Protein product: CASSRLAGDIEQFF. V and J are TRBV11-3 and TRBJ2-1; TRBD2 agrees at 12 bases. The CDR3 totals 14 residues. Unmatched junction bases numbered 6, after V lost 5 bases and J lost 10 bases. CDR1 and CDR2 (germline): SGHNT, YENEEA.

V and J are TRBV6-6 and TRBJ2-6, with 10 bases identical to TRBD1. The CDR3 is made up of 14 amino acids. Unmatched junction bases numbered 2, after V lost 5 bases and J lost 7 bases. The germline gives CDR1 MNHNY, CDR2 SVGAGI (reference sequence). The CDR3 sequence is CASSGTGVANVLTF. The CDR3 DNA sequence: TGTGCCAGCAGTGGGACAGGGGTCGCCAACGTCCTGACTTTC.

The chain carries TRBV5-5 and TRBJ1-1, with 7 bases matching TRBD1. The CDR3 runs to 13 residues. The junction had 5 bases not matched to a gene; V was cut back by 2 bases and J by 7 bases. Germline V lookup: CDR1 SGHKS, CDR2 YYEKEE (reference sequence). CDR3 amino acids: CASSFGQAGEAFF. The CDR3 nucleotides are TGTGCCAGCAGCTTTGGACAGGCGGGTGAAGCTTTCTTT.

This chain connects TRBV14 to TRBJ2-2; a possible D gene is TRBD2 (5 bases). V dropped 5 bases and J dropped 1 base, with 14 bases sitting between them. Germline CDR1 is SGHDN and CDR2 is FVKESK. The CDR3 consists of 16 residues. CDR3 bases: TGTGCCAGCAGCGCACGGGGAACCTTGAACACCGGGGAGCTGTTTTTT. Translated, it gives CASSARGTLNTGELFF. Full variable domain (missing parts from reference TRBV14 and TRBJ2-2): EAGVTQFPSHSVIEKGQTVTLRCDPISGHDNLYWYRRVMGKEIKFLLHFVKESKQDESGMPNNRFLAERTGGTYSTLKVQPAELEDSGVYFCASSARGTLNTGELFFGEGSRLTVL.

The chain employs TRBV19 and TRBJ2-3, with 9 bases lining up with TRBD1. V lost 2 bases, J lost 12 bases, and 6 bases stayed unmatched. The CDR3 runs 13 residues. CDR1 is LNHDA, CDR2 SQIVND, per germline (reference sequence). The CDR3 DNA follows: TGTGCCAGTAGTATATTCCCGGGACAGGGTCAGTATTTT. Its translation: CASSIFPGQGQYF.

This chain connects TRBV5-1 to TRBJ2-2; D might be TRBD1 (5 bases). Germline loops: CDR1 SGHRS, CDR2 YFSETQ. The CDR3 runs 13 residues. V lost 1 base, J lost 9 bases, and 10 bases lay in between. In DNA, the CDR3 is TGCGCCAGCAGCTTGTCTGGGGCGCGGGAGCTGTTTTTT. This sequence encodes CASSLSGARELFF. Filled out from reference TRBV5-1 and TRBJ2-2, the complete variable domain reads KAGVTQTPRYLIKTRGQQVTLSCSPISGHRSVSWYQQTPGQGLQFLFEYFSETQRNKGNFPGRFSGRQFSNSRSEMNVSTLELGDSALYLCASSLSGARELFFGEGSRLTVL.

This clone was seen once. The chain combines TRBV5-1 with TRBJ2-1; TRBD2 aligns across 9 bases. CDR1 is SGHRS, CDR2 YFSETQ, per germline. The V and J ends lost 2 bases and 0 bases, in that order; junction bases with no gene match: 12. The CDR3 extends over 19 amino acids. CDR3 protein: CASSLSKIAGDPSYNEQFF. The CDR3 region has the DNA TGCGCCAGCAGCTTATCGAAAATAGCGGGAGACCCCTCCTACAATGAGCAGTTCTTC.

This chain uses TRBV18 with TRBJ2-1; 10 bases are a match to TRBD1. Germline V gene lookup returns CDR1 KGHSH and CDR2 LQKENI. The V and J ends lost 5 bases and 6 bases, in that order; junction bases with no gene match: 7. The CDR3 has 15 amino acids. DNA for the CDR3: TGTGCCAGCTCAAGCGGGACAGGGGAGGCCAATGAGCAGTTCTTC. It translates to CASSSGTGEANEQFF. Based on the CDR3 plus reference TRBV18 and TRBJ2-1, the full variable domain is NAGVMQNPRHLVRRRGQEARLRCSPMKGHSHVYWYRQLPEEGLKFMVYLQKENIIDESGMPKERFSAEFPKEGPSILRIQQVVRGDSAAYFCASSSGTGEANEQFFGPGTRLTVL.

J is TRBJ2-7 and V is TRBV29-1; 9 positions agree with TRBD1. Per germline, CDR1 SQVTM and CDR2 ANQGSEA. CDR3 size: 14 residues. The ends lost 5 bases at V and 3 bases at J; junction bases unmatched: 8. The CDR3 bases are TGCAGCGTTACCCTCCGGGGACAGGGCTACGAGCAGTACTTC. Protein: CSVTLRGQGYEQYF.

V is TRBV5-6 and J is TRBJ1-2; TRBD1 is a possible D gene (5 bases). Trimming removed 2 bases from V and 8 bases from J, with 10 bases in between. The CDR3 is 12 residues long. Germline V lookup: CDR1 SGHDT, CDR2 YYEEEE. CDR3 residues: CASSFGGLGYTF. In nucleotides, the CDR3 is TGTGCCAGCAGCTTCGGGGGATTGGGCTACACCTTC.

This clone was recorded a few times. The chain carries TRBV10-1 and TRBJ2-1, with TRBD1 identical over 7 bases. The CDR3 has 15 residues. Germline CDR1 WNHNN, CDR2 SYGVQD (reference sequence). V dropped 4 bases and J dropped 5; count of bases not matched to a gene: 8. The CDR3 DNA is TGCGCCAGCAGTGTGATTCAGGGGGAGAACAATGAGCAGTTCTTC. Protein sequence: CASSVIQGENNEQFF.

This chain joins TRBV7-9 and TRBJ2-3, with 10 bases lining up with TRBD1. Germline V gene data show CDR1 as SEHNR and CDR2 as FQNEAQ (reference sequence). This CDR3 comprises 15 residues. The V and J ends lost 5 bases and 6 bases, in that order; junction bases with no gene match: 8. The CDR3 nucleotides are TGTGCCAGCAGCACCGGGACAGGGGAGGTCGATACGCAGTATTTT. It translates to CASSTGTGEVDTQYF.